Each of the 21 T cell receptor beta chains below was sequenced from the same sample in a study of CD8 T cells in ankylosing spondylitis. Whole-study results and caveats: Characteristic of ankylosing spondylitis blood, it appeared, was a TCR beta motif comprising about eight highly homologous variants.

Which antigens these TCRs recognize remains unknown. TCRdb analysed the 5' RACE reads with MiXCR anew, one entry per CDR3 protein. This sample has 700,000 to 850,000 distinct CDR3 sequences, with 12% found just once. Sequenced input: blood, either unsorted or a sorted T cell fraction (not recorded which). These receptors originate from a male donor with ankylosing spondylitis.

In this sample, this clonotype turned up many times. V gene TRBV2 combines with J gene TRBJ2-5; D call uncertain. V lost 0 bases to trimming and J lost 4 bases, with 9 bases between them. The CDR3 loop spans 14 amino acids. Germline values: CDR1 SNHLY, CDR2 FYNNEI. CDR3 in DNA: TGTGCCAGCAGTGAAGCTGGGGTGAGAGAGACCCAGTACTTC. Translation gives CASSEAGVRETQYF.

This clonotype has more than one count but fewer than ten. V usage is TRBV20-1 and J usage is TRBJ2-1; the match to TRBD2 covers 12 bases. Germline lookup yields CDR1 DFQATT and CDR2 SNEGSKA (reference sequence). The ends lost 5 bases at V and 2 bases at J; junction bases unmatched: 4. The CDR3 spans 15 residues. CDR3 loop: CSADPSGGAYNEQFF. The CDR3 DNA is TGCAGTGCTGACCCTAGCGGGGGGGCCTACAATGAGCAGTTCTTC.

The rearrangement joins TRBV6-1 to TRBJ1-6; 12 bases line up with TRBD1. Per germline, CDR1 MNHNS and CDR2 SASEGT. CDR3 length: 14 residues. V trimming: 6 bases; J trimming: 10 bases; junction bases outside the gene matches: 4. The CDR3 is CASRPGQGASPLHF. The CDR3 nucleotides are TGTGCCAGCAGGCCGGGACAGGGGGCATCACCCCTCCACTTT.

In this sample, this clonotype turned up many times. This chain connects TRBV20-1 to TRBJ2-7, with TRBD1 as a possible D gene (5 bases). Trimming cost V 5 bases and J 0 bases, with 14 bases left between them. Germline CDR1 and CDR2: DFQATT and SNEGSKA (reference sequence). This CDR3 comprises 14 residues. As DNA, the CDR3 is TGCAGTGCTTTTGACAGTAAAAGCTCCTACGAGCAGTACTTC. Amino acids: CSAFDSKSSYEQYF.

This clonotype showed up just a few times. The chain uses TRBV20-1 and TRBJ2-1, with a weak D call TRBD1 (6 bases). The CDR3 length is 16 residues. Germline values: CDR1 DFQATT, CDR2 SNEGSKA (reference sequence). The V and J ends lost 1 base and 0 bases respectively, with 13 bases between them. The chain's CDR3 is CSARGSGDTSYNEQFF. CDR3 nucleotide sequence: TGCAGTGCTAGAGGTTCAGGGGATACCTCCTACAATGAGCAGTTCTTC.

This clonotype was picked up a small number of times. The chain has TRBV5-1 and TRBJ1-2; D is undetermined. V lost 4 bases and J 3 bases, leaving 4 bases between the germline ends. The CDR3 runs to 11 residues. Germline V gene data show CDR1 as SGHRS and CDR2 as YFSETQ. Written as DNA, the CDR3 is TGCGCCAGCAGCAGTGACTATGGCTACACCTTC. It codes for CASSSDYGYTF.

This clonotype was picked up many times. Here the CDR3 DNA reads TGCGCCAGCAGCCAGCAAATACCCGGGTTCAACGAGCAGTACTTC. Encoded protein: CASSQQIPGFNEQYF. The chain has TRBV5-1 and TRBJ2-7; D is unresolved. Trimming removed 4 bases at V and 5 bases at J, with 19 bases between. CDR3 length: 15 amino acids. CDR1 and CDR2 (germline): SGHRS, YFSETQ. Drawing the rest from reference TRBV5-1 and TRBJ2-7, the complete variable domain is KAGVTQTPRYLIKTRGQQVTLSCSPISGHRSVSWYQQTPGQGLQFLFEYFSETQRNKGNFPGRFSGRQFSNSRSEMNVSTLELGDSALYLCASSQQIPGFNEQYFGPGTRLTVT.

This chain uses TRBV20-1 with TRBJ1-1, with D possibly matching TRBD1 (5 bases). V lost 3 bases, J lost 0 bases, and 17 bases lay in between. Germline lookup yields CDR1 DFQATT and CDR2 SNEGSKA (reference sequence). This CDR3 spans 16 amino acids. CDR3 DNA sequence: TGCAGTGCTAGTCCCCCGGGGGGTCCCATGAACACTGAAGCTTTCTTT. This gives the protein CSASPPGGPMNTEAFF.

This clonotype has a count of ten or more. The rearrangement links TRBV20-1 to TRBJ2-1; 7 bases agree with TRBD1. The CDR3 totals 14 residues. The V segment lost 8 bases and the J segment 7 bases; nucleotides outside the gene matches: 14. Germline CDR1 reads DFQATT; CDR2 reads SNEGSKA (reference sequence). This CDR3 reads CSIPKGTARNEQFF. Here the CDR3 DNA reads TGCAGTATCCCCAAGGGGACAGCAAGAAATGAGCAGTTCTTC.

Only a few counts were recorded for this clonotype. The CDR3 coding sequence is TGTGCCAGCCCGATGGACAGGGGAAACAATGAGCAGTTCTTC. It is translated as CASPMDRGNNEQFF. The chain links TRBV3-1 to TRBJ2-1, with 9 bases matching TRBD1. The length of the CDR3 is 14 residues. The germline gives CDR1 LGHDT, CDR2 YNNKEL (reference sequence). Trimming cost V 8 bases and J 5 bases; bases outside gene matches: 7.

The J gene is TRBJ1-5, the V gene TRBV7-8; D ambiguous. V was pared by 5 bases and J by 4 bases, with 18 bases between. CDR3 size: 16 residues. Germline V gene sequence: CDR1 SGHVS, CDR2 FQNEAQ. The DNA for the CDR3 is TGTGCCAGCAGCACATCAGGCCCTGCGGGGAATCAGCCCCAGCATTTT. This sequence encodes CASSTSGPAGNQPQHF.

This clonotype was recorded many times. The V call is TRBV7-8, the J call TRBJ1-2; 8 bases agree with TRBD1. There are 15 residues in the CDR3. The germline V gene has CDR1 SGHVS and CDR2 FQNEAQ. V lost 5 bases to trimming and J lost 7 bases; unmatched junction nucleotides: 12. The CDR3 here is CASSTRGQGAGGYTF. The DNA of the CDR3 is TGTGCCAGCAGCACTAGAGGACAGGGTGCCGGTGGCTACACCTTC.

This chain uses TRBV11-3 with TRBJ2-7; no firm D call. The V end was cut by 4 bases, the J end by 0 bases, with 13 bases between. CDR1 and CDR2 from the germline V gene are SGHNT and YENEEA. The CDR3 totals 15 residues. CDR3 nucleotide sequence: TGTGCCAGCAGCTCTCCCTTCACTCCCTCCTACGAGCAGTACTTC. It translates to CASSSPFTPSYEQYF.

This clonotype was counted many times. CDR3: CASSLGGDGNTIYF. CDR3 bases: TGTGCCAGCAGCTTAGGAGGGGATGGAAACACCATATATTTT. This rearrangement joins TRBV7-2 to TRBJ1-3; D might be TRBD1 (5 bases). V was pared by 1 base and J by 3 bases, with 7 bases between. The germline gives CDR1 SGHTA, CDR2 FQGNSA. The length of the CDR3 is 14 residues.

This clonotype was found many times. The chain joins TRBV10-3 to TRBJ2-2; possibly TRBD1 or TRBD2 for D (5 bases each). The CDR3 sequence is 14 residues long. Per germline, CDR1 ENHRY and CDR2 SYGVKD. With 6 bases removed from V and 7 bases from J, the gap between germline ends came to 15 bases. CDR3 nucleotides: TGTGCCATCAGGGGGGACCTCTCCGGCGGGGAGCTGTTTTTT. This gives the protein CAIRGDLSGGELFF.

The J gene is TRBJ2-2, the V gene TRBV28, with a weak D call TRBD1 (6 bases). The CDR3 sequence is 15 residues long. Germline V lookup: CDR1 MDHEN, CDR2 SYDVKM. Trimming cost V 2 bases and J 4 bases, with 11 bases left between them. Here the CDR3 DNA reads TGTGCCAGCAGTTTAAACCCAGGGGCCACCGGGGAGCTGTTTTTT. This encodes CASSLNPGATGELFF.

The CDR3 DNA follows: TGTGCCACCAGCAGAGATGGGAGATCCTACAATGAGCAGTTCTTC. It translates to CATSRDGRSYNEQFF. The J gene is TRBJ2-1, the V gene TRBV15; D perhaps matches TRBD2 (5 bases). CDR3 length equals 15 residues. Trimming cost V 0 bases and J 1 base, with 7 bases left between them. Germline V gene data show CDR1 as LNHNV and CDR2 as YYDKDF (reference sequence).

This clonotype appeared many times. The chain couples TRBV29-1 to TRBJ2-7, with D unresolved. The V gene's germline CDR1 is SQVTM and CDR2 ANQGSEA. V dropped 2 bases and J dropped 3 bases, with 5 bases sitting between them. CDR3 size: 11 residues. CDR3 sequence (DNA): TGCAGCGTTGAATCGAGCTACGAGCAGTACTTC. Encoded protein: CSVESSYEQYF.

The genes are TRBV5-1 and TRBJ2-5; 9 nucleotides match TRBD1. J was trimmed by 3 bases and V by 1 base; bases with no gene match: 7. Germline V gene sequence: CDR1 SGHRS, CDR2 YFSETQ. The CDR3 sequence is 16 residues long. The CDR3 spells CASSLCATGGEETQYF. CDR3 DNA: TGCGCCAGCAGCTTGTGCGCGACAGGGGGGGAAGAGACCCAGTACTTC.

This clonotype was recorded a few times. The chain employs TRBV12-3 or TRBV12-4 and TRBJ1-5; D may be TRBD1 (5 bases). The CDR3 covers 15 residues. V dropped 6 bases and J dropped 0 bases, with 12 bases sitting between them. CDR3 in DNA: TGTGCCAGCAGGGGGGGACCCGATAGCAATCAGCCCCAGCATTTT. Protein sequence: CASRGGPDSNQPQHF.

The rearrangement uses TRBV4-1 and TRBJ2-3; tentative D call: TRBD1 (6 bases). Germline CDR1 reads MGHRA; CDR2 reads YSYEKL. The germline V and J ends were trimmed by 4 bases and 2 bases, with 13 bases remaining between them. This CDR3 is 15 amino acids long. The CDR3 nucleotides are TGCGCCAGCAGCCCCTCGGGACACCCCACAGATACGCAGTATTTT. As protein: CASSPSGHPTDTQYF.